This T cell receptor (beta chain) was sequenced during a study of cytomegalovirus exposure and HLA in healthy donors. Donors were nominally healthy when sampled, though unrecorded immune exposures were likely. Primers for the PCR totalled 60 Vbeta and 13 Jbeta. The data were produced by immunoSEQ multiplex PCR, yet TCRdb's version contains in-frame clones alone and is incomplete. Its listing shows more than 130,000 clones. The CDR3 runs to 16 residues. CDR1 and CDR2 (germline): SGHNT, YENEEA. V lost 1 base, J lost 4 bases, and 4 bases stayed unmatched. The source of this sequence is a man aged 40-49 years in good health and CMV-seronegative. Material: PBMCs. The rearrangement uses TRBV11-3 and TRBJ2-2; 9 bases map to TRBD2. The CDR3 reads CASSLVAGDPTGELFF. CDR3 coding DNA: TGTGCCAGCAGCTTAGTAGCGGGGGATCCCACCGGGGAGCTGTTTTTT. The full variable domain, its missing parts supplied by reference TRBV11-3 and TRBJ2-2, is EAGVVQSPRYKIIEKKQPVAFWCNPISGHNTLYWYLQNLGQGPELLIRYENEEAVDDSQLPKDRFSAERLKGVDSTLKIQPAELGDSAVYLCASSLVAGDPTGELFFGEGSRLTVL.